These T cell receptor beta chains were read from a single sample in a study of T-cell memory formation after mild COVID-19. TCRdb fed the 5' RACE reads into MiXCR, producing one record per CDR3 protein. The profile shows roughly 560,000 distinct CDR3 sequences, just over 20% of them singletons. The sample consisted of PBMCs or a T cell subset sorted from them (not recorded which). Receptors were obtained from an adult woman who had mild COVID-19 (a few samples of this study predate the infection). Cell type and time point are not known. Each CDR3 is given with its conserved first and last residue. A D gene is named only where the DNA matches it firmly.

V: TRBV24-1; D: NA; CDR3: CATSDLLGAEDLYEQYF
V: TRBV15; D: TRBD2; CDR3: CATSRAGGNEQFF
V: TRBV7-9; D: NA; CDR3: CASSLGTGTITGELFF
V: TRBV5-4; D: NA; CDR3: CASSFQRGGGTEAFF
V: TRBV20-1; D: TRBD2; CDR3: CSAGISGGLEQFF
V: TRBV12-3/TRBV12-4; D: NA; CDR3: CASSLEPLITGTTDTQYF
V: TRBV7-2; D: NA; CDR3: CASSYFSDQPQHF
V: TRBV7-9; D: TRBD2; CDR3: CASSPVLAGDNEQFF
V: TRBV2; D: NA; CDR3: CASSPQGPTYGYTF
V: TRBV12-3/TRBV12-4; D: NA; CDR3: CASSFRRVSPLHF
V: TRBV7-2; D: NA; CDR3: CASSLVPESGQPQHF
V: TRBV9; D: NA; CDR3: CASSPLPQVVGSRGNTIYF